The 27 T cell receptor beta chains given below trace back to one sample, sequenced in a study of shared clonotypes between healthy human individuals. TCRdb's table, derived via immunoSEQ multiplex PCR, lists solely in-frame clones and lacks some. Among about 1 million clones, around three quarters were seen once, and the ten largest hold about 0.52%. The sample taken for sequencing was memory CD4+ T cells from PBMCs. The subset: CD45RA-negative fraction. Receptor source: a man aged 18 to 35 in good health. Some clones in this sample may be carry-over from other donors' samples.

This clone was picked up a small number of times. The junction departs from the called germline gene at one end, perhaps through a read error. The V gene is TRBV9, the J gene TRBJ2-7; perhaps TRBD2 as D (6 bases). Per the germline V gene, CDR1 is SGDLS and CDR2 is YYNGEE. CDR3 size: 14 residues. The CDR3 sequence is CASSRSGSSSEQYF. The DNA of the CDR3 is TGTGCCAGCAGCAGGAGCGGGTCCTCCTCCGAGCAGTACTTC.

A single count supports this clone. The genes are TRBV5-1 and TRBJ1-2, with D tentatively TRBD1 (5 bases). Germline-derived CDR1 and CDR2 are SGHRS and YFSETQ. This CDR3 has 16 residues. V lost 0 bases, J lost 4 bases, and 16 bases lay in between. CDR3 amino acids: CASSLAGSGSGYGYTF. In DNA form, the CDR3 reads TGCGCCAGCAGCTTGGCCGGGTCAGGGTCGGGCTATGGCTACACCTTC.

V is TRBV18 and J is TRBJ2-2, with 8 bases aligning to TRBD1. The length of the CDR3 is 14 residues. V dropped 0 bases and J dropped 7; count of bases not matched to a gene: 1. Germline values: CDR1 KGHSH, CDR2 LQKENI. CDR3 amino acids: CASSPPTGGGELFF. The CDR3 DNA is TGTGCCAGCTCACCACCAACAGGGGGCGGGGAGCTGTTTTTT.

The chain recombines TRBV9 with TRBJ2-1; 8 nucleotides match TRBD1. With 0 bases clipped from V and 2 bases from J, the junction kept 4 bases outside the gene matches. The germline CDR1 and CDR2 sequences are SGDLS and YYNGEE. This CDR3 has 16 amino acids. CDR3 sequence (DNA): TGTGCCAGCAGCGTAGGTTCACAGGGGGCCTACAATGAGCAGTTCTTC. Protein: CASSVGSQGAYNEQFF.

The chain links TRBV28 to TRBJ1-1, with D tentatively TRBD1 (5 bases). Germline V gene data show CDR1 as MDHEN and CDR2 as SYDVKM. This CDR3 spans 12 amino acids. V was pared by 10 bases and J by 4 bases, with 13 bases between. CDR3 amino acids: CATNGGVTEAFF. In DNA form, the CDR3 reads TGTGCCACCAACGGGGGTGTCACTGAAGCTTTCTTT.

The chain recombines TRBV7-2 with TRBJ2-2; D call uncertain. CDR3 size: 13 residues. Germline-derived CDR1 and CDR2 are SGHTA and FQGNSA. V was clipped by 1 base and J by 4 bases, with 4 bases between them. CDR3 nucleotide sequence: TGTGCCAGCAGCTTAGAGGGCACCGGGGAGCTGTTTTTT. Its protein product is CASSLEGTGELFF.

This clone has a count of ten or more. The V gene is TRBV23-1, the J gene TRBJ1-1; D unclear. TRBV23-1 belongs to the ORF category, with a function that is uncertain. This CDR3 spans 16 amino acids. The germline V and J ends were trimmed by 0 bases and 6 bases, with 17 bases remaining between them. In DNA form, the CDR3 reads TGCGCCAGCAGTCAATCAGGGTCCAGGACTAGGGCTGAAGCTTTCTTT. It encodes CASSQSGSRTRAEAFF.

The chain links TRBV7-7 to TRBJ2-7, with 9 bases identical to TRBD1. V lost 5 bases and J lost 6; bases outside the gene matches: 5. Germline V lookup: CDR1 SSHAT, CDR2 FNYEAQ (reference sequence). This CDR3 comprises 13 residues. DNA for the CDR3: TGTGCCAGCAGCCCGACAGGGGGAAGCGAGCAGTACTTC. Amino acid sequence: CASSPTGGSEQYF.

The chain recombines TRBV28 with TRBJ1-2, with D possibly TRBD1 on 5 matching bases. Trimming stripped 3 bases from V and 5 bases from J, with 13 bases between. Germline-derived CDR1 and CDR2 are MDHEN and SYDVKM. CDR3 length equals 14 residues. CDR3 residues: CASSLGHQGYGYTF. The DNA of the CDR3 is TGTGCCAGCAGTTTGGGGCACCAAGGGTATGGCTACACCTTC.

The V and J genes are TRBV27 and TRBJ2-7; D is perhaps TRBD2 (6 bases). Trimming shortened V by 6 bases and J by 0 bases, and 21 bases separated the two germline ends. Per germline, CDR1 MNHEY and CDR2 SMNVEV (reference sequence). The CDR3 is 17 residues long. The DNA for the CDR3 is TGTGCCAGCAGGACGCGAGGGACTTTTTCAAGCTCCTACGAGCAGTACTTC. This encodes CASRTRGTFSSSYEQYF.

This rearrangement joins TRBV19 to TRBJ1-3; D unclear. Germline V CDR1 and CDR2: LNHDA, SQIVND (reference sequence). V was cut by 3 bases and J by 0 bases, with 9 bases left in between. The CDR3 totals 15 residues. This CDR3 is CASSIQPLSGNTIYF. CDR3 bases: TGTGCCAGTAGTATCCAACCCCTCTCTGGAAACACCATATATTTT.

This chain uses TRBV25-1 with TRBJ1-6; D is undetermined. Per the germline V gene, CDR1 is MGHDK and CDR2 is SYGVNS. V lost 3 bases and J lost 7, with 10 bases in between. The CDR3 contains 14 residues. The CDR3 spells CASSESPKNSPLHF. CDR3 in DNA: TGTGCCAGCAGTGAGTCCCCCAAGAATTCACCCCTCCACTTT.

The chain links TRBV5-4 to TRBJ2-1, with 10 bases fitting TRBD2. The CDR3 length is 14 residues. Germline V gene data show CDR1 as SGHNT and CDR2 as YYREEE (reference sequence). With 3 bases clipped from V and 10 bases from J, the junction kept 7 bases outside the gene matches. The CDR3 DNA is TGTGCCAGCAGCTACGAGCGGGAGGGCCTGGAGCAGTTCTTC. This encodes CASSYEREGLEQFF.

J is TRBJ2-2 and V is TRBV7-2, with D possibly TRBD1 on 6 matching bases. Deletions cut 5 bases from V and 6 bases from J, with 19 bases between. Germline CDR1 SGHTA, CDR2 FQGNSA. This CDR3 has 16 amino acids. For the CDR3, the DNA is TGTGCCAGCAGCCTGGCGGGCAGGGGTGATCCCGGGGAGCTGTTTTTT. It yields the protein CASSLAGRGDPGELFF.

The genes are TRBV7-9 and TRBJ2-7, with D perhaps TRBD1 (5 bases). The CDR3 sequence is 15 residues long. The V end lost 5 bases, the J end lost 4 bases, and 18 bases lay between the germline ends. Per germline, CDR1 SEHNR and CDR2 FQNEAQ (reference sequence). CDR3 DNA sequence: TGTGCCAGCAGCCTCGTAGGACACGGTGGGTACGAGCAGTACTTC. It codes for CASSLVGHGGYEQYF.

The sample holds many counts of this clone. V is TRBV28 and J is TRBJ1-5; D is uncertain. Trimming took 5 bases from V and 4 from J, leaving 6 bases between them. The germline gives CDR1 MDHEN, CDR2 SYDVKM. CDR3 length equals 12 residues. Here the CDR3 reads CASSKMNQPQHF. CDR3 sequence (DNA): TGTGCCAGCAGTAAAATGAATCAGCCCCAGCATTTT.

Turning to this clone: The sample contains more than one DNA sequence encoding this CDR3. V is TRBV18 and J is TRBJ2-5, with TRBD2 matching 7 bases. V lost 2 bases and J lost 4; bases outside the gene matches: 1. CDR1 and CDR2 (germline): KGHSH, LQKENI. This CDR3 comprises 13 residues. The CDR3 is CASSPGGGETQYF. The CDR3 DNA reads TGTGCCAGCTCACCAGGCGGGGGAGAGACCCAGTACTTC. The whole variable domain, remainder taken from reference TRBV18 and TRBJ2-5, is NAGVMQNPRHLVRRRGQEARLRCSPMKGHSHVYWYRQLPEEGLKFMVYLQKENIIDESGMPKERFSAEFPKEGPSILRIQQVVRGDSAAYFCASSPGGGETQYFGPGTRLLVL.

The rearrangement uses TRBV6-6 and TRBJ1-2, with D uncertain. The CDR3 loop spans 13 amino acids. Germline assignment: CDR1 MNHNY and CDR2 SVGAGI (reference sequence). V dropped 4 bases and J dropped 0 bases, with 6 bases sitting between them. Written as DNA, the CDR3 is TGTGCCAGCAGTTTGGACCCTAACTATGGCTACACCTTC. This sequence encodes CASSLDPNYGYTF.

This chain connects TRBV27 to TRBJ1-4; D is unclear. V was trimmed by 0 bases and J by 7 bases, leaving 12 bases between them. Germline CDR1 reads MNHEY; CDR2 reads SMNVEV (reference sequence). CDR3 length: 15 amino acids. The CDR3 nucleotides read TGTGCCAGCAGTTTATCGGGGTCAAGTCGTGAAAAACTGTTTTTT. It codes for CASSLSGSSREKLFF.

This clone was observed a few times. J is TRBJ1-3 and V is TRBV9; D remains unclear. The germline V gene has CDR1 SGDLS and CDR2 YYNGEE. The V end was cut by 0 bases, the J end by 0 bases, with 13 bases between. CDR3 length: 17 residues. The CDR3 is CASSVEGARSSGNTIYF. CDR3 DNA sequence: TGTGCCAGCAGCGTAGAAGGTGCACGGAGCTCTGGAAACACCATATATTTT.

This clone has only a few counts. The rearrangement joins TRBV4-2 to TRBJ2-7; 7 nucleotides line up with TRBD1. CDR1 and CDR2 from the germline V gene are LGHNA and YNFKEQ. CDR3 length: 13 residues. Trimming cost V 3 bases and J 2 bases; bases outside gene matches: 1. CDR3 nucleotide sequence: TGTGCCAGCAGCCAGGACAGGACCTACGAGCAGTACTTC. It encodes CASSQDRTYEQYF.

The V call is TRBV5-4, the J call TRBJ2-6; 7 bases are shared with TRBD2. CDR3 size: 16 residues. Germline CDR1 SGHNT, CDR2 YYREEE (reference sequence). V was pared by 7 bases and J by 0 bases, with 7 bases of the junction left unmatched. In nucleotides, the CDR3 is TGTGCCAGCGGCGTGGGGGGGTCCTCTGGGGCCAACGTCCTGACTTTC. Protein sequence: CASGVGGSSGANVLTF.

The V call is TRBV19, the J call TRBJ2-5; 7 bases match TRBD1. The CDR3 covers 21 residues. CDR1 and CDR2 (germline): LNHDA, SQIVND (reference sequence). The ends lost 5 bases at V and 2 bases at J; junction bases unmatched: 26. CDR3 loop: CASSVDRGGSKTVGGQETQYF. The CDR3 nucleotides are TGTGCCAGTAGTGTCGATAGAGGGGGCTCTAAAACCGTTGGTGGGCAAGAGACCCAGTACTTC.

This clone has a handful of counts. The same CDR3 is also encoded by other DNA sequences in this sample. J is TRBJ1-1 and V is TRBV29-1; D gene unclear. With 2 bases removed from V and 2 bases from J, the gap between germline ends came to 3 bases. Germline V CDR1 and CDR2: SQVTM, ANQGSEA. The CDR3 consists of 11 residues. The CDR3 loop reads CSVERNTEAFF. The CDR3 region has the DNA TGCAGCGTTGAACGAAACACTGAAGCTTTCTTT.

This clone was observed a few times. V and J are TRBV2 and TRBJ1-2, with D unclear. The CDR3 is 14 amino acids. Germline assignment: CDR1 SNHLY and CDR2 FYNNEI. Trimming took 1 base from V and 6 from J, leaving 12 bases between them. Written as DNA, the CDR3 is TGTGCCAGCAGTGAAGTACCGCGGGGAGATGGCTACACCTTC. This translates into CASSEVPRGDGYTF.

This clone is a singleton in its sample. The V and J genes are TRBV6-6 and TRBJ1-1, with a weak D call TRBD1 (5 bases). This CDR3 has 14 amino acids. Germline assignment: CDR1 MNHNY and CDR2 SVGAGI (reference sequence). With 7 bases removed from V and 6 bases from J, the gap between germline ends came to 18 bases. CDR3 nucleotides: TGTGCCAGCAAGGCCCCAGGGCTAACAGCTGAAGCTTTCTTT. It encodes CASKAPGLTAEAFF.

The chain joins TRBV5-1 to TRBJ1-1; D is possibly TRBD1 (5 bases). This CDR3 contains 13 residues. The V and J ends lost 1 base and 4 bases respectively, with 8 bases between them. Per the germline V gene, CDR1 is SGHRS and CDR2 is YFSETQ. The CDR3 nucleotides read TGCGCCAGCAGCTTGTACCAGGGCACTGAAGCTTTCTTT. Protein: CASSLYQGTEAFF. The complete variable domain, with remaining parts taken from reference TRBV5-1 and TRBJ1-1, reads KAGVTQTPRYLIKTRGQQVTLSCSPISGHRSVSWYQQTPGQGLQFLFEYFSETQRNKGNFPGRFSGRQFSNSRSEMNVSTLELGDSALYLCASSLYQGTEAFFGQGTRLTVV.